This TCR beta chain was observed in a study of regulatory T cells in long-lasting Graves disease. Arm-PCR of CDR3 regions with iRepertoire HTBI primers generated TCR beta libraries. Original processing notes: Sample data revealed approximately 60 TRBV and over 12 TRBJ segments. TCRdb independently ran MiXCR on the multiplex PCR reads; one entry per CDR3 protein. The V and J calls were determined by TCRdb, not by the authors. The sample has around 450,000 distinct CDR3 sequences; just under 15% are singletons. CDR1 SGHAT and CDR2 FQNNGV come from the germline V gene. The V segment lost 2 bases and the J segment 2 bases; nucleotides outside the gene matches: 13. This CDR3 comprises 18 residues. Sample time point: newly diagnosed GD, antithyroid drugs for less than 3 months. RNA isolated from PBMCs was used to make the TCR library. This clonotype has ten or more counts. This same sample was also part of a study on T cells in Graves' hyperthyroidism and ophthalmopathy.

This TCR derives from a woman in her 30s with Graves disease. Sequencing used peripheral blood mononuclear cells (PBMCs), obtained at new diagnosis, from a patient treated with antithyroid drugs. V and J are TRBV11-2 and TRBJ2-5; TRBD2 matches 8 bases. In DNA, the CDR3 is TGTGCCAGCAGCTTACTAGGCGCAGCCACTAGCGGTCAAGAGACCCAGTACTTC. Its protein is CASSLLGAATSGQETQYF.